Listed below are T cell receptor beta chains from one sample, sequenced in a study of shared clonotypes between healthy human individuals. Data came from immunoSEQ multiplex PCR; TCRdb stores just in-frame clones and leaves some out. This table has roughly 1,500,000 clones, approximately 98.5% appearing once. Sequencing input: naive CD4+ T cells sorted from blood. Receptor source: a man younger than 45 in good health. The CDR3 runs from the conserved cysteine through the conserved F or W. The order of the fields is D gene, clone size, V gene, J gene, CDR3 protein, CDR3 DNA. A D gene is named only where the DNA matches it firmly. Clone sizes are given selectively: once, few, many, or a class where the clone is expanded.

>.|.|TRBV18|TRBJ1-1
CASSPQGRNEAFF
TGTGCCAGCTCACCCCAGGGGAGGAATGAAGCTTTCTTT
>.|.|TRBV28|TRBJ2-4
CASSGIGTAKNIQYF
TGTGCCAGCAGTGGAATAGGGACAGCCAAAAACATTCAGTACTTC
>.|.|TRBV5-1|TRBJ2-1
CASSLVVGGGNEQFF
TGCGCCAGCAGCTTGGTTGTAGGGGGGGGGAATGAGCAGTTCTTC
>.|.|TRBV18|TRBJ1-1
CASSPGGNTEAFF
TGTGCCAGCTCCCCCGGGGGGAACACTGAAGCTTTCTTT
>.|.|TRBV2|TRBJ1-1
CASNLQGSNTEAFF
TGTGCCAGCAACCTACAGGGTTCGAACACTGAAGCTTTCTTT
>TRBD2|once|TRBV9|TRBJ2-1
CASSQRIAGVAYNEQFF
TGTGCCAGCAGCCAACGTATAGCGGGAGTGGCCTACAATGAGCAGTTCTTC
>TRBD1|.|TRBV4-3|TRBJ2-1
CASSQVRGQNEQFF
TGCGCCAGCAGCCAAGTCAGGGGGCAGAATGAGCAGTTCTTC
>.|.|TRBV9|TRBJ2-3
CASSVDVGSRTDTQYF
TGTGCCAGCAGCGTAGATGTCGGGAGCCGCACAGATACGCAGTATTTT
>TRBD2|.|TRBV5-1|TRBJ2-1
CASSPPGLGPNEQFF
TGCGCCAGCAGCCCTCCGGGACTAGGGCCCAATGAGCAGTTCTTC
>.|.|TRBV5-5|TRBJ2-3
CASSYQTAPYTQYF
TGTGCCAGCAGCTACCAAACAGCTCCATATACGCAGTATTTT
>.|.|TRBV29-1|TRBJ1-2
CSVEDGRGGPYGYTF
TGCAGCGTTGAAGATGGTCGAGGGGGGCCCTATGGCTACACCTTC
>.|.|TRBV9|TRBJ2-5
CASSVSHGEGETQYF
TGTGCCAGCAGCGTATCCCATGGAGAAGGAGAGACCCAGTACTTC
>.|.|TRBV6-6|TRBJ1-4
CASSYLRATNEKLFF
TGTGCCAGCAGTTATCTACGCGCAACTAATGAAAAACTGTTTTTT
>.|.|TRBV5-1|TRBJ2-1
CASSLGDPGNEQFF
TGCGCCAGCAGCTTGGGGGACCCTGGGAATGAGCAGTTCTTC
>.|.|TRBV7-2|TRBJ1-2
CASSSRRGYGYTF
TGTGCCAGCAGTTCACGCCGAGGCTATGGCTACACCTTC
>.|.|TRBV4-2|TRBJ2-2
CASSQLDRNTGELFF
TGTGCCAGCAGCCAATTGGACAGGAACACCGGGGAGCTGTTTTTT
>.|.|TRBV23-1|TRBJ1-5
CASPGQPQHF
TGCGCCAGCCCGGGACAGCCCCAGCATTTT
>.|.|TRBV7-9|TRBJ2-5
CASSLLGAGYQETQYF
TGTGCCAGCAGCCTCTTAGGGGCCGGGTACCAAGAGACCCAGTACTTC
>TRBD1|.|TRBV28|TRBJ2-3
CASSFGTGGPDTQYF
TGTGCCAGCAGTTTCGGGACAGGGGGCCCAGATACGCAGTATTTT
>.|.|TRBV10-3|TRBJ2-2
CAITNVNTGELFF
TGTGCCATCACGAACGTGAACACCGGGGAGCTGTTTTTT
>.|.|TRBV7-9|TRBJ2-3
CASSLEGSLRKDTQYF
TGTGCCAGCAGCTTAGAAGGCAGCTTGCGAAAAGATACGCAGTATTTT
>.|.|TRBV5-1|TRBJ2-1
CASSTDEVYYNEQFF
TGCGCCAGCAGCACGGACGAGGTCTACTACAATGAGCAGTTCTTC
>TRBD2|.|TRBV5-4|TRBJ2-3
CASSTWTSLTTDTQYF
TGTGCCAGCAGCACCTGGACTAGTCTTACAACAGATACGCAGTATTTT
>TRBD1|.|TRBV7-2|TRBJ2-7
CASSLEAGGSYEQYF
TGTGCCAGCAGCTTAGAGGCAGGGGGCAGCTACGAGCAGTACTTC
>.|.|TRBV20-1|TRBJ2-7
CSATPYEQYF
TGCAGTGCTACCCCCTACGAGCAGTACTTC
>.|.|TRBV7-9|TRBJ2-7
CASSLDGGAQAYEQYF
TGTGCCAGCAGTTTAGATGGCGGGGCCCAAGCCTACGAGCAGTACTTC
>.|.|TRBV28|TRBJ2-7
CASSLSTDTYEQYF
TGTGCCAGCAGTCTCTCGACAGATACCTACGAGCAGTACTTC
>.|.|TRBV28|TRBJ2-6
CASSLRVANVLTF
TGTGCCAGCAGTTTAAGGGTGGCCAACGTCCTGACTTTC
>TRBD1|.|TRBV19|TRBJ1-5
CARTASRTGDNQPQHF
TGTGCCAGGACCGCCTCGAGGACAGGTGACAATCAGCCCCAGCATTTT
>.|.|TRBV19|TRBJ2-7
CASSRDGSYEQYF
TGTGCCAGTAGTCGGGACGGTTCCTACGAGCAGTACTTC
>.|.|TRBV5-4|TRBJ2-7
CASSLVVGPKTYEQYF
TGTGCCAGCAGCTTGGTAGTCGGTCCAAAGACCTACGAGCAGTACTTC
>TRBD2|.|TRBV7-8|TRBJ2-1
CASSSYLAGAPYNEQFF
TGTGCCAGCAGCTCTTACCTAGCGGGAGCCCCCTACAATGAGCAGTTCTTC
>.|.|TRBV5-1|TRBJ2-1
CASSLARSGRQRNEQFF
TGCGCCAGCAGCTTGGCCCGGAGCGGCCGTCAACGGAATGAGCAGTTCTTC
>TRBD1|.|TRBV9|TRBJ2-2
CASSGQGGSGELFF
TGTGCCAGCAGTGGACAGGGGGGCAGCGGGGAGCTGTTTTTT
>TRBD1|.|TRBV5-1|TRBJ2-7
CASSPGQGGRYEQYF
TGCGCCAGCAGCCCCGGACAGGGGGGCCGCTACGAGCAGTACTTC
>.|.|TRBV11-2|TRBJ2-1
CASSPINYRYNEQFF
TGTGCCAGCAGCCCAATCAACTACCGTTACAATGAGCAGTTCTTC
>TRBD2|.|TRBV9|TRBJ2-1
CASSGTSGSYNEQFF
TGTGCCAGCAGCGGGACTAGCGGGAGCTACAATGAGCAGTTCTTC
>.|.|TRBV5-4|TRBJ2-7
CASSLGRGSYEQYF
TGTGCCAGCAGCTTAGGCCGGGGGTCCTACGAGCAGTACTTC
>.|.|TRBV11-2|TRBJ2-1
CASSSLRQRVNEQFF
TGTGCCAGCAGCTCCCTCCGCCAGCGGGTAAATGAGCAGTTCTTC
>TRBD2|.|TRBV5-4|TRBJ2-7
CASSLVGTGLAYEQYF
TGTGCCAGCAGCTTGGTGGGCACGGGACTAGCCTACGAGCAGTACTTC
>.|.|TRBV15|TRBJ2-7
CATSEGTSGYEQYF
TGTGCCACCAGCGAGGGAACGTCGGGATACGAGCAGTACTTC
>TRBD1|.|TRBV4-1|TRBJ1-4
CASSPRTGETEWNEKLFF
TGCGCCAGCAGCCCGCGGACAGGGGAAACAGAGTGGAATGAAAAACTGTTTTTT
>TRBD2|.|TRBV7-2|TRBJ2-3
CASSSTSGLRPDTQYF
TGTGCCAGCAGCTCCACTAGCGGTCTAAGACCAGATACGCAGTATTTT